The T cell receptor beta chain described here comes from a study of OX40 agonist ivuxolimab in advanced cancers. Overall study findings and caveats: Part of the nonresponder group also had normalized T-cell clonal expansion that was low.

Germline assignment: CDR1 MNHEY and CDR2 SMNVEV (reference sequence). Trimming cost V 2 bases and J 4 bases, with 18 bases left between them. This CDR3 has 17 amino acids. Sequencing used immunoSEQ multiplex PCR; TCRdb keeps in-frame clones, though not all of them. The sample lists under 90,000 clones; about 85% were seen once. Details on this clone: The antigen is undetermined.

Material: CD4+ or CD8+ T cells sorted from blood, obtained in a trial of the OX40 agonist ivuxolimab. The rearrangement joins TRBV27 to TRBJ1-5; D might be TRBD1 (5 bases). The source of this sequence is an adult with an advanced solid tumor such as melanoma, head and neck, liver or kidney cancer. CDR3 residues: CASSLIAGRGLNQPQHF. As DNA, the CDR3 is TGTGCCAGCAGTTTAATAGCCGGTAGGGGCCTGAATCAGCCCCAGCATTTT.